Shown below are 32 T cell receptor beta chains from a single sample sequenced in a study of cytomegalovirus exposure and HLA in healthy donors. 60 Vbeta and 13 Jbeta primers were used in PCR. Only in-frame clones appear in the TCRdb table, and some are missing; sequencing was by immunoSEQ multiplex PCR. The table lists over 100,000 clones, approximately 64% of them singletons, with under 2.5% in the top ten. The specimen was PBMCs. Every receptor here comes from a middle-aged woman in good health and CMV-seronegative.

There are a few counts of this clone. This chain links TRBV30 with TRBJ1-1, with 7 bases aligning to TRBD1. CDR3 size: 14 residues. The junction had 5 bases not matched to a gene; V was cut back by 2 bases and J by 2 bases. Germline loops: CDR1 GTSNPN, CDR2 SVGIG (reference sequence). CDR3 residues: CAWSLGQINTEAFF. The CDR3 DNA sequence: TGTGCCTGGAGTCTGGGACAGATAAACACTGAAGCTTTCTTT.

The rearrangement links TRBV5-5 to TRBJ1-2; D is ambiguous. There are 14 residues in the CDR3. The V gene lost 4 bases and the J gene lost 8 bases, with 18 bases spanning the gap. Germline-derived CDR1 and CDR2 are SGHKS and YYEKEE (reference sequence). Here the CDR3 reads CASSTSDLVGGYTF. Here the CDR3 DNA reads TGTGCCAGCAGCACTAGCGACCTAGTTGGGGGCTACACCTTC.

CDR3 protein: CASSSPQTGMNTEAFF. The CDR3 DNA follows: TGTGCCAGCAGCTCCCCCCAGACAGGGATGAACACTGAAGCTTTCTTT. The V call is TRBV11-2, the J call TRBJ1-1; TRBD1 matches at 7 bases. Trimming removed 4 bases from V and 0 bases from J; junction bases left unmatched: 8. Germline lookup yields CDR1 SGHAT and CDR2 FQNNGV. CDR3 length: 16 residues.

This clone was found a few times. The CDR3 region is CAISRQGEDTEAFF. The CDR3 DNA is TGTGCCATCAGTCGACAGGGGGAGGACACTGAAGCTTTCTTT. V and J are TRBV10-3 and TRBJ1-1; 9 bases align to TRBD1. Trimming at V came to 5 bases and at J to 3 bases, leaving 4 bases not matched to a gene. Germline V gives CDR1 ENHRY, CDR2 SYGVKD. This CDR3 is built from 14 residues.

This clone has more than one count but fewer than ten. The rearrangement joins TRBV5-8 to TRBJ2-1; D possibly corresponds to TRBD2 (6 bases). The CDR3 covers 14 residues. Trimming removed 2 bases at V and 0 bases at J, with 6 bases between. The germline CDR1 and CDR2 sequences are SGHTS and YDEGEE. CDR3 sequence: CASSFGGSYNEQFF. The CDR3 DNA sequence: TGTGCCAGCAGCTTCGGGGGCTCCTACAATGAGCAGTTCTTC. Drawing the rest from reference TRBV5-8 and TRBJ2-1, the complete variable domain is EAGVTQSPTHLIKTRGQQATLRCSPISGHTSVYWYQQALGLGLQFLLWYDEGEERNRGNFPPRFSGRQFPNYSSELNVNALELEDSALYLCASSFGGSYNEQFFGPGTRLTVL.

This rearrangement joins TRBV4-2 to TRBJ1-1; 9 bases line up with TRBD1. This CDR3 has 18 amino acids. Trimming removed 0 bases from V and 7 bases from J; junction bases left unmatched: 15. Germline-derived CDR1 and CDR2 are LGHNA and YNFKEQ. CDR3 in DNA: TGTGCCAGCAGCCAAGAGATTATCCGGGACAGGGTTCCAGGTGAAGCTTTCTTT. Translating gives CASSQEIIRDRVPGEAFF.

The rearrangement joins TRBV4-2 to TRBJ1-1; possible D gene TRBD1, 5 bases. This CDR3 comprises 14 residues. The germline V gene encodes CDR1 LGHNA and CDR2 YNFKEQ. V dropped 1 base and J dropped 4 bases, with 10 bases sitting between them. This CDR3 is CASSQGGRGTEAFF. The CDR3 DNA is TGTGCCAGCAGCCAAGGGGGCCGAGGCACTGAAGCTTTCTTT.

The chain couples TRBV5-1 to TRBJ2-1, with 8 bases matching TRBD1. Germline trimming cut 0 bases from V and 5 bases from J; bases unmatched to any gene: 1. CDR3 length: 14 amino acids. Germline V lookup: CDR1 SGHRS, CDR2 YFSETQ. The CDR3 protein is CASSLDRGNNEQFF. The CDR3 DNA reads as TGCGCCAGCAGCTTGGACAGGGGGAACAATGAGCAGTTCTTC.

V usage is TRBV10-3 and J usage is TRBJ1-5; D is possibly TRBD1 (5 bases). This CDR3 has 15 amino acids. Per the germline V gene, CDR1 is ENHRY and CDR2 is SYGVKD. The V end lost 2 bases, the J end lost 2 bases, and 10 bases lay between the germline ends. The CDR3 loop reads CAISETLGGNQPQHF. The CDR3 coding sequence is TGTGCCATCAGTGAGACCCTAGGGGGCAATCAGCCCCAGCATTTT.

The V call is TRBV27, the J call TRBJ1-6, with 7 bases lining up with TRBD1. The CDR3 spans 16 residues. Germline CDR1 reads MNHEY; CDR2 reads SMNVEV (reference sequence). After removal of 6 bases from V and 4 bases from J, the junction contained 9 bases not matched to a gene. In nucleotides, the CDR3 is TGTGCCAGCAGAACAGGGGTTCTCTCTTATAATTCACCCCTCCACTTT. Translated, it gives CASRTGVLSYNSPLHF.

This clone came up a few times. The chain has TRBV5-6 and TRBJ2-7; 7 bases fit TRBD2. Germline loops: CDR1 SGHDT, CDR2 YYEEEE. The CDR3 totals 13 residues. J was trimmed by 4 bases and V by 4 bases; bases with no gene match: 5. DNA of the CDR3: TGTGCCAGCAGCCGAGCGGGGTTTTACGAGCAGTACTTC. Encoded protein: CASSRAGFYEQYF.

Only one count was recorded for this clone. This rearrangement joins TRBV30 to TRBJ1-5; 7 bases are shared with TRBD1. The CDR3 extends over 16 amino acids. The ends lost 1 base at V and 0 bases at J; junction bases unmatched: 6. Germline-derived CDR1 and CDR2 are GTSNPN and SVGIG (reference sequence). The CDR3 spells CAWSEGQLYSNQPQHF. CDR3 sequence (DNA): TGTGCCTGGAGTGAGGGACAGCTTTATAGCAATCAGCCCCAGCATTTT.

The V and J genes are TRBV7-2 and TRBJ2-2; weak D call: TRBD2 (7 bases). CDR3 length: 17 amino acids. Germline CDR1 and CDR2: SGHTA and FQGNSA. V dropped 3 bases and J dropped 5 bases, with 19 bases sitting between them. The CDR3: CASSLRDGGPRTGELFF. CDR3 coding DNA: TGTGCCAGCAGCTTGAGGGACGGGGGGCCACGGACCGGGGAGCTGTTTTTT.

There are a few counts of this clone. This chain uses TRBV5-1 with TRBJ2-1; maybe TRBD2 (6 bases). Germline V gene lookup returns CDR1 SGHRS and CDR2 YFSETQ. Trimming stripped 1 base from V and 0 bases from J, with 8 bases between. This CDR3 comprises 15 residues. As DNA, the CDR3 is TGCGCCAGCAGCTTGTTCGGGGGCTCCTACAATGAGCAGTTCTTC. This sequence encodes CASSLFGGSYNEQFF. The entire variable domain, with the rest obtained from reference TRBV5-1 and TRBJ2-1, is as follows: KAGVTQTPRYLIKTRGQQVTLSCSPISGHRSVSWYQQTPGQGLQFLFEYFSETQRNKGNFPGRFSGRQFSNSRSEMNVSTLELGDSALYLCASSLFGGSYNEQFFGPGTRLTVL.

Only a few counts were recorded for this clone. The chain recombines TRBV30 with TRBJ1-2; TRBD1 matches 11 bases. Per germline, CDR1 GTSNPN and CDR2 SVGIG (reference sequence). V gave up 0 bases and J gave up 4 bases; unmatched junction bases: 13. The CDR3 loop spans 18 amino acids. CDR3: CAWSVRRDRGASLYGYTF. CDR3 bases: TGTGCCTGGAGTGTCCGCCGGGACAGGGGGGCTAGCCTCTATGGCTACACCTTC.

This chain connects TRBV27 to TRBJ2-5; 8 bases agree with TRBD1. Unmatched junction bases numbered 10, after V lost 4 bases and J lost 0 bases. Germline V gene lookup returns CDR1 MNHEY and CDR2 SMNVEV (reference sequence). The CDR3 length is 17 residues. In DNA, the CDR3 is TGTGCCAGCAGTTCAGGACAGGGTATGCCCCACCAAGAGACCCAGTACTTC. It codes for CASSSGQGMPHQETQYF.

DNA of the CDR3: TGTGCCAGCAGTTTCCACGGGGGGCCTTCCTACGAGCAGTACTTC. Amino acids: CASSFHGGPSYEQYF. The chain joins TRBV28 to TRBJ2-7; D is perhaps TRBD2 (7 bases). CDR1 MDHEN and CDR2 SYDVKM come from the germline V gene. The CDR3 runs to 15 residues. V gave up 3 bases and J gave up 1 base, with 13 bases separating them.

This clone has more than one count but fewer than ten. The chain recombines TRBV13 with TRBJ1-2; a weak D match, TRBD1 (5 bases). CDR1 is PRHDT and CDR2 is FYEKMQ in the germline V gene (reference sequence). V was trimmed by 6 bases and J by 8 bases, leaving 16 bases between them. This CDR3 contains 13 residues. The CDR3 DNA reads TGTGCCAGCAGACCAGCTGAGGGGAGGGGCTACACCTTC. Protein: CASRPAEGRGYTF.

This clone was seen only a few times. The chain combines TRBV18 with TRBJ2-6; D is possibly TRBD1 (5 bases). The germline gives CDR1 KGHSH, CDR2 LQKENI. The CDR3 has 15 amino acids. With 2 bases removed from V and 4 bases from J, the gap between germline ends came to 9 bases. The CDR3 region is CASSPRQSGANVLTF. CDR3 DNA: TGTGCCAGCTCACCAAGACAGAGCGGGGCCAACGTCCTGACTTTC.

The chain recombines TRBV5-1 with TRBJ1-1; TRBD1 agrees at 9 bases. After removal of 3 bases from V and 5 bases from J, the junction contained 8 bases not matched to a gene. This CDR3 is 15 amino acids long. Germline V lookup: CDR1 SGHRS, CDR2 YFSETQ. The CDR3 region is CASSYYRGRGTEAFF. The CDR3 DNA is TGCGCCAGCAGCTATTACAGGGGGCGGGGGACTGAAGCTTTCTTT.

The V call is TRBV18, the J call TRBJ1-1; D possibly corresponds to TRBD1 (5 bases). V was clipped by 1 base and J by 3 bases, with 9 bases between them. Germline CDR1 KGHSH, CDR2 LQKENI. This CDR3 is built from 14 residues. In DNA, the CDR3 is TGTGCCAGCTCACCACAAGGGGCGGACACTGAAGCTTTCTTT. This gives the protein CASSPQGADTEAFF.

The chain uses TRBV27 and TRBJ2-7; 7 nucleotides match TRBD1. This CDR3 has 14 residues. CDR1 MNHEY and CDR2 SMNVEV come from the germline V gene (reference sequence). Germline trimming cut 4 bases from V and 2 bases from J; bases unmatched to any gene: 5. DNA for the CDR3: TGTGCCAGCAGTTACAGGGGAAGTCCCTACGAGCAGTACTTC. It is translated as CASSYRGSPYEQYF.

The chain uses TRBV18 and TRBJ1-1; D unresolved. Germline-derived CDR1 and CDR2 are KGHSH and LQKENI. Trimming stripped 0 bases from V and 0 bases from J, with 8 bases between. The CDR3 loop spans 15 amino acids. The CDR3 DNA reads as TGTGCCAGCTCACCACCGCTACAGCTGAACACTGAAGCTTTCTTT. The encoded protein is CASSPPLQLNTEAFF.

This clone was seen a few times. The genes are TRBV2 and TRBJ1-2, with 8 bases aligning to TRBD1. The CDR3 totals 14 residues. V shed 2 bases and J 4 bases; nucleotides not matched to a gene: 3. Germline CDR1 and CDR2: SNHLY and FYNNEI. DNA of the CDR3: TGTGCCAGCAGTGAATTTGGGACAGGCTATGGCTACACCTTC. Its translation: CASSEFGTGYGYTF. The full variable domain, with the rest looked up from reference TRBV2 and TRBJ1-2, is EPEVTQTPSHQVTQMGQEVILRCVPISNHLYFYWYRQILGQKVEFLVSFYNNEISEKSEIFDDQFSVERPDGSNFTLKIRSTKLEDSAMYFCASSEFGTGYGYTFGSGTRLTVV.

This clone showed up just once. The J gene is TRBJ1-5, the V gene TRBV19; 9 bases are shared with TRBD1. V gave up 6 bases and J gave up 4 bases; unmatched junction bases: 4. Germline V gene data show CDR1 as LNHDA and CDR2 as SQIVND (reference sequence). CDR3 length: 14 residues. The CDR3 sequence: CASSMGTGNQPQHF. The CDR3 nucleotides are TGTGCCAGTAGCATGGGGACAGGGAATCAGCCCCAGCATTTT.

This clone showed up just once. V and J are TRBV27 and TRBJ1-2; the D is unclear. Germline V gene lookup returns CDR1 MNHEY and CDR2 SMNVEV (reference sequence). The CDR3 is 14 residues long. V gave up 5 bases and J gave up 0 bases, with 10 bases separating them. As DNA, the CDR3 is TGTGCCAGCAGTAAAGACATGGCTAACTATGGCTACACCTTC. Translated: CASSKDMANYGYTF.

J is TRBJ1-5 and V is TRBV5-1; no firm D call. CDR3 length: 13 amino acids. V was pared by 0 bases and J by 2 bases, with 3 bases between. Germline loops: CDR1 SGHRS, CDR2 YFSETQ. The CDR3 region has the DNA TGCGCCAGCAGCTTGGAGCGCAATCAGCCCCAGCATTTT. Protein product: CASSLERNQPQHF.

The chain has TRBV4-1 and TRBJ1-1; possibly TRBD1 for D (6 bases). V lost 5 bases to trimming and J lost 0 bases, with 13 bases between them. The CDR3 length is 15 residues. Germline V lookup: CDR1 MGHRA, CDR2 YSYEKL. The CDR3, as DNA: TGCGCCAGCAGCTACAGGGTCCTCATGAACACTGAAGCTTTCTTT. Translated, it gives CASSYRVLMNTEAFF.

This clone appeared a single time. V and J are TRBV5-4 and TRBJ2-3; 8 positions agree with TRBD2. The CDR3 contains 16 residues. Germline-derived CDR1 and CDR2 are SGHNT and YYREEE (reference sequence). Germline trimming cut 5 bases from V and 5 bases from J; bases unmatched to any gene: 13. The CDR3 region is CASSWGGVGGGDTQYF. CDR3 nucleotides: TGTGCCAGCAGTTGGGGCGGGGTCGGGGGGGGAGATACGCAGTATTTT.

The V and J genes are TRBV9 and TRBJ2-5; TRBD2 matches at 7 bases. This CDR3 is 15 amino acids long. After removal of 1 base from V and 5 bases from J, the junction contained 8 bases not matched to a gene. Germline V lookup: CDR1 SGDLS, CDR2 YYNGEE. The CDR3 is CASSVIGGGGETQYF. The DNA of the CDR3 is TGTGCCAGCAGCGTAATTGGCGGGGGAGGTGAGACCCAGTACTTC.

This chain connects TRBV15 to TRBJ1-2, with D perhaps TRBD1 (5 bases). Germline V CDR1 and CDR2: LNHNV, YYDKDF (reference sequence). The V end was cut by 0 bases, the J end by 4 bases, with 12 bases between. The CDR3 consists of 15 residues. The CDR3 reads CATSRDPPGPYGYTF. Written as DNA, the CDR3 is TGTGCCACCAGCAGAGATCCGCCAGGGCCCTATGGCTACACCTTC.

The chain joins TRBV28 to TRBJ2-1, with 9 positions matching TRBD2. The CDR3 extends over 15 amino acids. V dropped 5 bases and J dropped 0; count of bases not matched to a gene: 2. CDR1 and CDR2 (germline): MDHEN, SYDVKM. CDR3 amino acids: CASSGLASSYNEQFF. CDR3 DNA sequence: TGTGCCAGCAGTGGACTAGCGAGCTCCTACAATGAGCAGTTCTTC. The whole variable domain, remainder taken from reference TRBV28 and TRBJ2-1, is DVKVTQSSRYLVKRTGEKVFLECVQDMDHENMFWYRQDPGLGLRLIYFSYDVKMKEKGDIPEGYSVSREKKERFSLILESASTNQTSMYLCASSGLASSYNEQFFGPGTRLTVL.